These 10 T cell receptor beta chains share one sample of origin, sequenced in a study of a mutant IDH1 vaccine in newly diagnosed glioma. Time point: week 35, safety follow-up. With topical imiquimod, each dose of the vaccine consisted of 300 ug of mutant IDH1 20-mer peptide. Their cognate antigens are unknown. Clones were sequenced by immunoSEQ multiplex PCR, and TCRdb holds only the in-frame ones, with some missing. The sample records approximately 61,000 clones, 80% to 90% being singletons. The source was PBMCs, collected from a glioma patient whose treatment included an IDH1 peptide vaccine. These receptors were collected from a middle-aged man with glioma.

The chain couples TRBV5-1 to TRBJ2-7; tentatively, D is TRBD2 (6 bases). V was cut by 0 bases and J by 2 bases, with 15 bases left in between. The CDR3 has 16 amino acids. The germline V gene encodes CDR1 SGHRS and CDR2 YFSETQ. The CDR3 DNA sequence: TGCGCCAGCAGCTTGGGATATGGGGGGAGAGCCTACGAGCAGTACTTC. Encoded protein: CASSLGYGGRAYEQYF.

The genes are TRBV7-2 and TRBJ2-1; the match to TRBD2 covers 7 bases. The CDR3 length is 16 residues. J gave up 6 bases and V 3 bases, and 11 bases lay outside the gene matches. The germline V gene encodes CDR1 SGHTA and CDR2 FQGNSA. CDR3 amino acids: CASSFRGGGSPNEQFF. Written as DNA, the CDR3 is TGTGCCAGCAGCTTCCGAGGCGGGGGATCACCCAATGAGCAGTTCTTC.

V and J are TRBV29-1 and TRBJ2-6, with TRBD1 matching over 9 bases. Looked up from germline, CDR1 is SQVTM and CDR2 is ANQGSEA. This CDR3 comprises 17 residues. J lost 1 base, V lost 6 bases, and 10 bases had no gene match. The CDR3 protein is CSVLFRDRVSGANVLTF. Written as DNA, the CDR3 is TGCAGCGTACTATTCCGGGACAGGGTATCTGGGGCCAACGTCCTGACTTTC. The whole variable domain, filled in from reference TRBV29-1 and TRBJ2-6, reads SAVISQKPSRDICQRGTSLTIQCQVDSQVTMMFWYRQQPGQSLTLIATANQGSEATYESGFVIDKFPISRPNLTFSTLTVSNMSPEDSSIYLCSVLFRDRVSGANVLTFGAGSRLTVL.

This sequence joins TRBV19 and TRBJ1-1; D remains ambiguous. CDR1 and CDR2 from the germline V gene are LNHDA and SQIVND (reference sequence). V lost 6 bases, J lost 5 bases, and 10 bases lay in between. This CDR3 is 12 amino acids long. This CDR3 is CASRTVGTEAFF. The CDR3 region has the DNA TGTGCCAGTAGAACTGTTGGGACTGAAGCTTTCTTT.

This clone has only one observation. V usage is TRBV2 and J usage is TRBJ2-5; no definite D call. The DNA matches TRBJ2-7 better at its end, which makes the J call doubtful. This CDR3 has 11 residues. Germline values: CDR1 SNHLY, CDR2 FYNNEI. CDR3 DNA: TGTGCCAGCAGAGTCGCGGACGAGCAGTACTTC. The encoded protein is CASRVADEQYF.

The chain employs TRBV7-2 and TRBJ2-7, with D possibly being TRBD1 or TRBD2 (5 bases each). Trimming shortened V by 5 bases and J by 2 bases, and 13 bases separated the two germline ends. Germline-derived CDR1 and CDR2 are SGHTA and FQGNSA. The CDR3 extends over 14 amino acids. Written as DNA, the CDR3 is TGTGCCAGCAGCCCCCGGGACGGGCCCTACGAGCAGTACTTC. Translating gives CASSPRDGPYEQYF.

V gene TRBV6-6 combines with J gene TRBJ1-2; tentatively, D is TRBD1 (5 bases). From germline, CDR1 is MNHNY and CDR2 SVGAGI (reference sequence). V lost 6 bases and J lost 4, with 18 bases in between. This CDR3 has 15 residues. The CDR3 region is CASSPQATGGYGYTF. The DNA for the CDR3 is TGTGCCAGCAGCCCTCAGGCTACCGGGGGCTATGGCTACACCTTC.

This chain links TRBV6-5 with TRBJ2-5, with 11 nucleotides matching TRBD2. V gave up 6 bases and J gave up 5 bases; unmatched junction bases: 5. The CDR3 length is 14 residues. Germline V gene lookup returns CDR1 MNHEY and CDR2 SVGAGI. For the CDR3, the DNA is TGTGCCAGCAGCCCTAGCGGGAGGTACGAGACCCAGTACTTC. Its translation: CASSPSGRYETQYF.

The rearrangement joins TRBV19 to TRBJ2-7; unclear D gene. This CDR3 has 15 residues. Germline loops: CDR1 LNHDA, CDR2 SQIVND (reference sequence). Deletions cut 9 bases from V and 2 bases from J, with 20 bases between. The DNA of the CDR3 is TGTGCCAGCAAGCTCGGTCGAGGCGGAACCTACGAGCAGTACTTC. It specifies CASKLGRGGTYEQYF.

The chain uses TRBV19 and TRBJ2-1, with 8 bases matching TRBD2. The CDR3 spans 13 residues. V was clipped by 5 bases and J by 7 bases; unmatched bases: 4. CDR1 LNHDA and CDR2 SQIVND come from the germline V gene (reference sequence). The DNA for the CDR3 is TGTGCCAGTAGTGCGGGAGGTTATAATGAGCAGTTCTTC. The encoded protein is CASSAGGYNEQFF.